This T cell receptor (beta chain) was identified in a study of blood T cell repertoires in COVID-19. Assay used: immunoSEQ multiplex PCR; TCRdb lists only in-frame clones, some missing. The sample carries 180,000 or so clones, roughly 84% recorded once. The junction had 7 bases not matched to a gene; V was cut back by 4 bases and J by 14 bases. The germline V gene has CDR1 SGHRS and CDR2 YFSETQ. This CDR3 spans 14 amino acids. This chain links TRBV5-1 with TRBJ2-1, with 15 nucleotides matching TRBD2. The receptor comes from a woman between 40 and 50 years old with COVID-19, enrolled during active disease. The sequenced material came from peripheral blood. The CDR3 bases are TGCGCCAGCAGCGAGGGACTAGCGGGGGGTTCGGAGTTCTTC. Encoded protein: CASSEGLAGGSEFF.